This T cell receptor beta chain appears in the sequencing data of a study of early T cells in non-severe SARS-CoV-2 infection. Across the study: Bulk RNA taken from unsorted whole blood was sequenced, leaving chains unpaired. Whole-study results and caveats: Sequences matched to VDJdb favored anti-spike CD8 responses, while private and CD4 specificities were missed.

This clonotype was picked up many times. No antigen is known for it. Individual cDNA molecules each received unique molecular identifiers attached to them. TCRdb re-called the 5' RACE reads through MiXCR, storing one row per CDR3 protein. This sample has roughly 100,000 distinct CDR3 sequences; less than 15% occur once, and the top ten carry under 2.5%. The V gene's germline CDR1 is SGDLS and CDR2 YYNGEE. V dropped 2 bases and J dropped 2; count of bases not matched to a gene: 12. This CDR3 has 17 amino acids. The V gene is TRBV9, the J gene TRBJ1-1, with 7 bases matching TRBD1. Sequenced input: whole blood. The sequence was collected from an adult who was a healthcare worker with PCR-confirmed SARS-CoV-2 infection or an uninfected control (not recorded which). CDR3 DNA: TGTGCCAGCAGCGTCGAGGGGGGAACAGGGGCTAACACTGAAGCTTTCTTT. Encoded protein: CASSVEGGTGANTEAFF.